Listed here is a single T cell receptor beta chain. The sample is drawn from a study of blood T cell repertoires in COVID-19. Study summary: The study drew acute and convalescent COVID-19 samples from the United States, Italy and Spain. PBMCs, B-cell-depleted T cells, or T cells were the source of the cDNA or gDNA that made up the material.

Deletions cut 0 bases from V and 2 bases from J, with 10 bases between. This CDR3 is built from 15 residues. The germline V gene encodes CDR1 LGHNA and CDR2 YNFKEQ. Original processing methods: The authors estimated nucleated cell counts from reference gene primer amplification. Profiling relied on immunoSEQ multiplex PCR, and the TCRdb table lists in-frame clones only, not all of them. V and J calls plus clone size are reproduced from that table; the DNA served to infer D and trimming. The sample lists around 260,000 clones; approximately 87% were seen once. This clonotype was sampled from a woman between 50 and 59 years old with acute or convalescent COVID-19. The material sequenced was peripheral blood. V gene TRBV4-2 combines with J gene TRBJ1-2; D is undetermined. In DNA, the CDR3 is TGTGCCAGCAGCCAAGATACCGTTGGCAACTATGGCTACACCTTC. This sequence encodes CASSQDTVGNYGYTF.